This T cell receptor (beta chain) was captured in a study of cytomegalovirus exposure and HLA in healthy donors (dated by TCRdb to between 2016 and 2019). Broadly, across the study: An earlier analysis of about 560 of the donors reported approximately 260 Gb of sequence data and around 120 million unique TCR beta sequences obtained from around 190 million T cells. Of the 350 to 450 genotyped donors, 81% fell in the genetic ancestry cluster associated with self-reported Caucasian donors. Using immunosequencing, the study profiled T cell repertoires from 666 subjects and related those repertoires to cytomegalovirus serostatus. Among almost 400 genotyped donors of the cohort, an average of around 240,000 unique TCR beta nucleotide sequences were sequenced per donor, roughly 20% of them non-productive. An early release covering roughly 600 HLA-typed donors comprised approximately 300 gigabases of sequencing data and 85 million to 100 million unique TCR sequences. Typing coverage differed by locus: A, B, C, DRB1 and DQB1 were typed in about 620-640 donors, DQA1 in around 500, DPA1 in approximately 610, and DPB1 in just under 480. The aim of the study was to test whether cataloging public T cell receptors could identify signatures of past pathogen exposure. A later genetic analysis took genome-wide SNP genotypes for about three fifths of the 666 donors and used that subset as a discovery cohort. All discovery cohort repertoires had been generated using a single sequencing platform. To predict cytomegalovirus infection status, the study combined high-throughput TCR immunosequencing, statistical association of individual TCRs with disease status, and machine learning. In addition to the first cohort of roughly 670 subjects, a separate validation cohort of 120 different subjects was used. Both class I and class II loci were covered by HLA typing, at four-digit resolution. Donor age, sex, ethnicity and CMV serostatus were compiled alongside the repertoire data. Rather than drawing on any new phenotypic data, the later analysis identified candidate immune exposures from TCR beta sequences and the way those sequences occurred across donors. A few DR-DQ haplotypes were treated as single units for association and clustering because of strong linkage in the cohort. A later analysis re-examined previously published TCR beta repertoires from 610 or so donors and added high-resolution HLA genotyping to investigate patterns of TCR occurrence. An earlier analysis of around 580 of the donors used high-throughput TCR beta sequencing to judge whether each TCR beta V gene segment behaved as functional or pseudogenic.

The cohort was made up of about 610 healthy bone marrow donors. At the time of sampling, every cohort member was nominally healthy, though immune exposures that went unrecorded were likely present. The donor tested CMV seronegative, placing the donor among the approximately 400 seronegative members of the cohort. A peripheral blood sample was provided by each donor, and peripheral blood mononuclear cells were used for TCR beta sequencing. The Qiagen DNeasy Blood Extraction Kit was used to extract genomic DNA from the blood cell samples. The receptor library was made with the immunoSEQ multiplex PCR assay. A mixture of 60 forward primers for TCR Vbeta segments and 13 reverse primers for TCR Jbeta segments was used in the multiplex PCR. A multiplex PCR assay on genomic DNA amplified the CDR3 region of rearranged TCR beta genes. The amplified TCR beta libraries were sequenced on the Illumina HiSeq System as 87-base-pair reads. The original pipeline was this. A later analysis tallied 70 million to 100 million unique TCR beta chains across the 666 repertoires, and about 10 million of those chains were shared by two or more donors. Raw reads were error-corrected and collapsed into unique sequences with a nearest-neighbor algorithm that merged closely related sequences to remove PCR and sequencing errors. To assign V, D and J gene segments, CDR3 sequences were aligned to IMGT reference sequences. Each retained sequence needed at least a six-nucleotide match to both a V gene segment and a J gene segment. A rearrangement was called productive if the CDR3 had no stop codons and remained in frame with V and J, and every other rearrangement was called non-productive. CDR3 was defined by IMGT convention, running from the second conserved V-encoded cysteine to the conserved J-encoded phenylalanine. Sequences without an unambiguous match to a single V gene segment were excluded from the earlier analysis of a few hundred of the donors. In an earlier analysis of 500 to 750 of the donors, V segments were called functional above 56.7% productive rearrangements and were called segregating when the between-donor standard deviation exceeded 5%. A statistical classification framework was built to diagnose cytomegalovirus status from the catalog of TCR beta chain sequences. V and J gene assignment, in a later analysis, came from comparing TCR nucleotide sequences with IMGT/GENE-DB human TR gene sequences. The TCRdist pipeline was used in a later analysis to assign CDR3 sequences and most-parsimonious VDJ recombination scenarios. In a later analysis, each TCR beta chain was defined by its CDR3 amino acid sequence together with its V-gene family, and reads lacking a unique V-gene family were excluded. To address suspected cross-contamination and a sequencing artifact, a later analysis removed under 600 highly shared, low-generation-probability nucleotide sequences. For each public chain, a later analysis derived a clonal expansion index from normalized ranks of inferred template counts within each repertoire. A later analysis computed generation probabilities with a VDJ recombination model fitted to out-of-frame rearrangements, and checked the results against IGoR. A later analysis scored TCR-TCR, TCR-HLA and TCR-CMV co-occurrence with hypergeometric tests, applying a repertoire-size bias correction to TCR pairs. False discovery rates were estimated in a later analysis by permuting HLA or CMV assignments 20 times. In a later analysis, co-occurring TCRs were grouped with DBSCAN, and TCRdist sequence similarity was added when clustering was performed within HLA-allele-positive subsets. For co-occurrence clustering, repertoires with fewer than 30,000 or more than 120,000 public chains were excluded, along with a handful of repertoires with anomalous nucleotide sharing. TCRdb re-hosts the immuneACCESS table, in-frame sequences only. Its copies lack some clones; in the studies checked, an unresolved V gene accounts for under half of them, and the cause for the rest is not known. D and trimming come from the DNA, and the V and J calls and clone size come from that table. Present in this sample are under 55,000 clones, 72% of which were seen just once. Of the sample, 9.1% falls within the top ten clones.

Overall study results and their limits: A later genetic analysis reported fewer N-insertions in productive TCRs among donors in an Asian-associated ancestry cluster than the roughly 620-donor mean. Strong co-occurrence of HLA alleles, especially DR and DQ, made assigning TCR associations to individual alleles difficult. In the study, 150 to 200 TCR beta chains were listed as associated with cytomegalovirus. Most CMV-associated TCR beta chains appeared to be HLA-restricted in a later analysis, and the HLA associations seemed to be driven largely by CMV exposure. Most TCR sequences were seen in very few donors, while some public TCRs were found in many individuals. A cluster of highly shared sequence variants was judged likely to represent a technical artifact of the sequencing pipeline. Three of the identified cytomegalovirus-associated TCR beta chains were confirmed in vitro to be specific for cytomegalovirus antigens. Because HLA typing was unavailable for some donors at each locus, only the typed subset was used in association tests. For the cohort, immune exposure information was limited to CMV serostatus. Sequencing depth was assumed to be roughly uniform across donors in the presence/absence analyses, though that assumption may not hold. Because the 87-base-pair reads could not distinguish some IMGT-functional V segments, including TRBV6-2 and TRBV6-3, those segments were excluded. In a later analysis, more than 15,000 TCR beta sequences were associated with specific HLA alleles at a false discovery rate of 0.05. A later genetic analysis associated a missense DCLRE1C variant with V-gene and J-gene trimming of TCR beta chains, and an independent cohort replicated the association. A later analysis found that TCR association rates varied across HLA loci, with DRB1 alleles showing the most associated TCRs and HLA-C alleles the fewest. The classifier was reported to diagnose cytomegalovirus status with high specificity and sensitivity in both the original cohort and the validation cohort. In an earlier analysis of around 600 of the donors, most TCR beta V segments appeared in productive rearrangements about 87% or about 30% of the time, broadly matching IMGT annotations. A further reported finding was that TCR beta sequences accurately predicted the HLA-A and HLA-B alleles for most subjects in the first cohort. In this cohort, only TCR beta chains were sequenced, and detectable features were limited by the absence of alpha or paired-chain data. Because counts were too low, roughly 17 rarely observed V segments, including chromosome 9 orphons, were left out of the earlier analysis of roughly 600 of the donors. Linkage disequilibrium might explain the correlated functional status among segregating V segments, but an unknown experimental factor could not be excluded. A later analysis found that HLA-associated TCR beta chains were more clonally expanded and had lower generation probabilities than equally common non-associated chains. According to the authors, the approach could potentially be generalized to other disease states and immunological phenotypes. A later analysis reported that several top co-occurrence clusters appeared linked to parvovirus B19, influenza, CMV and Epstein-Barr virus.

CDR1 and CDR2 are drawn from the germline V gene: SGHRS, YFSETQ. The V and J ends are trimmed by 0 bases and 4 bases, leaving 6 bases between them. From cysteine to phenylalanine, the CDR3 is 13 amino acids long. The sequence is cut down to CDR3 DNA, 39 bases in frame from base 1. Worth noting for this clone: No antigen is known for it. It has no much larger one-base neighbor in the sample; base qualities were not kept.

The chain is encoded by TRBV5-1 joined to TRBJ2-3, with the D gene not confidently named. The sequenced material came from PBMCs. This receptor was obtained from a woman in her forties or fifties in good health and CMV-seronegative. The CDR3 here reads CASSLVGSDTQYF. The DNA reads TGCGCCAGCAGCTTGGTGGGCTCAGATACGCAGTATTTT.